This TCR beta chain comes out of a study of T cells in Graves' hyperthyroidism and ophthalmopathy. Study-level background: Before any treatment, at initial diagnosis, peripheral blood was collected. General study results and limits: Through a model of 13 V-J features, ophthalmopathy was separated from stable hyperthyroidism.

RNA transcripts yielded amplified TCR beta CDR3 regions. The TCR CDR3 was amplified in a first-round RT-PCR using the HTBI primer set. Each CDR3 protein gets one entry after TCRdb re-called the multiplex PCR reads with MiXCR. The sample records roughly 330,000 distinct CDR3 sequences, 15% to 20% being singletons. In this sample, this clonotype turned up many times. Its specificity is unknown. Sequencing input: blood. This TCR came from a man aged 30-40 years with Graves' hyperthyroidism.

The CDR3 nucleotides are TGTGCCAGCAGTGAAGCGCTGAGGGACACTGAAGCTTTCTTT. This codes for CASSEALRDTEAFF. The rearrangement links TRBV2 to TRBJ1-1; D is uncertain. The CDR3 extends over 14 amino acids. From germline, CDR1 is SNHLY and CDR2 FYNNEI. V was trimmed by 0 bases and J by 3 bases, leaving 8 bases between them.